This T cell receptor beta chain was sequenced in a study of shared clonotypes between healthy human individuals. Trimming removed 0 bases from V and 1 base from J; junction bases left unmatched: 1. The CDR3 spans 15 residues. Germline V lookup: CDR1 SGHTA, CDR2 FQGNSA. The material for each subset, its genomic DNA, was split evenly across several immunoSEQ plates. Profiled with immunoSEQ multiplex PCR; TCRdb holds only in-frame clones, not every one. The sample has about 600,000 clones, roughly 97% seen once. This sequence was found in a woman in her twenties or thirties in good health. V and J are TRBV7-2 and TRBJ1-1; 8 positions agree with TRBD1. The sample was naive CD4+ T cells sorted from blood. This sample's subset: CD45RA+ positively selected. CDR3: CASSLAGTGNTEAFF. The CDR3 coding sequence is TGTGCCAGCAGCTTAGCAGGGACAGGGAACACTGAAGCTTTCTTT.